This T cell receptor beta chain was documented in a study of T-cell memory formation after mild COVID-19. The study, taken as a whole, reports: Most CD4+ clones that shrank were in CM and EM, while CD8+ ones turned up in EMRA. Nothing showed for sure that second-wave clones peaking on day 37 were SARS-CoV-2 specific.

This clonotype was detected a few times. Its antigen is unidentified. 5'RACE with constant-segment primers built TCRalpha and TCRbeta cDNA libraries with UMIs. TCRdb used MiXCR to reprocess the 5' RACE reads, holding one entry per CDR3 protein. The sample contains 85,000 to 130,000 distinct CDR3 sequences, around 15% of which appear only once. This sequence originates from an adult woman who had mild COVID-19 (a few samples of this study predate the infection). Cell type and time point are not known. Specimen: PBMCs or a T cell subset sorted from them (not recorded which).

CDR3 sequence reads: CASGFFQGRQGTEAFF. The DNA for the CDR3 is TGTGCTAGTGGTTTTTTTCAGGGTCGACAGGGCACTGAAGCTTTCTTT. This chain uses TRBV12-5 with TRBJ1-1; TRBD1 aligns across 7 bases. The V gene end was trimmed by 3 bases and the J gene end by 4 bases; junction bases not matched to a gene: 11. Germline CDR1 reads LGHNT; CDR2 reads FRNRAP. The CDR3 length is 16 residues.